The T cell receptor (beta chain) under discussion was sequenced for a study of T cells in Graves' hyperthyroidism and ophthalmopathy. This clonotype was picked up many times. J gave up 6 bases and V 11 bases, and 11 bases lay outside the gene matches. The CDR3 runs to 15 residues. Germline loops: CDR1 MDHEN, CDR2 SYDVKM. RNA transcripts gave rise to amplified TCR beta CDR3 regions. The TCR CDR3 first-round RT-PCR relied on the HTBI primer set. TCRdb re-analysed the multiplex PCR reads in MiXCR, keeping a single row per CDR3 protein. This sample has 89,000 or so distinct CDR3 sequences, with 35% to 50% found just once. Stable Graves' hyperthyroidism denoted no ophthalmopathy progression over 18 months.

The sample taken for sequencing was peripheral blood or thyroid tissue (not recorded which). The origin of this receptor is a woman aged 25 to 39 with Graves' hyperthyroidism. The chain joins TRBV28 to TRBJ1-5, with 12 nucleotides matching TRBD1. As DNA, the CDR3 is TGTGCCGGCCGGGACAGGGGGCGGATTGGTCAGCCCCAGCATTTT. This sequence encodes CAGRDRGRIGQPQHF.